This T cell receptor beta chain comes out of a study of OX40 agonist ivuxolimab in advanced cancers. A note on this clone: Its cognate antigen is unknown.

Assay: immunoSEQ multiplex PCR; the TCRdb copy retains only in-frame clones and omits some. The sample records 74,000 or so clones, about 93% being singletons. The study's findings and limits: Among some nonresponders, normalized T-cell clonal expansion was also low. In the 0.1 to 3.0 mg/kg range, CD4+ and CD8+ blood T cells had expanded clonally by week 6.

The TCR originated in an adult with an advanced solid tumor such as melanoma, head and neck, liver or kidney cancer. The sample here was CD4+ or CD8+ T cells sorted from blood, taken in a trial of the OX40 agonist ivuxolimab.

The CDR3 nucleotides are TGTGCCAGCAGCCAAGCGCGCTTACCCGGGGAGACCCAGTACTTC. It translates to CASSQARLPGETQYF. The J gene is TRBJ2-5, the V gene TRBV14; D ambiguous. V shed 1 base and J shed 5 bases, with 14 bases lying between them. Germline lookup yields CDR1 SGHDN and CDR2 FVKESK. The CDR3 is 15 amino acids. Drawing the rest from reference TRBV14 and TRBJ2-5, the complete variable domain is EAGVTQFPSHSVIEKGQTVTLRCDPISGHDNLYWYRRVMGKEIKFLLHFVKESKQDESGMPNNRFLAERTGGTYSTLKVQPAELEDSGVYFCASSQARLPGETQYFGPGTRLLVL.